Following are 25 T cell receptor beta chains from one sample sequenced in a study of T cell responses to AZD1222 COVID-19 vaccine. TCRdb's copy holds only in-frame clones and misses some; the assay was immunoSEQ multiplex PCR. The sample holds roughly 200,000 clones, roughly 92% seen once. This specimen was peripheral blood, taken 28 days after the second AZD1222 dose. These receptors were obtained from an adult who received the AZD1222 COVID-19 vaccine.

The chain couples TRBV9 to TRBJ1-3; D unresolved. The germline gives CDR1 SGDLS, CDR2 YYNGEE. Trimming removed 2 bases from V and 4 bases from J, with 7 bases in between. This CDR3 contains 13 residues. CDR3 residues: CASSVSTGNTIYF. The DNA for the CDR3 is TGTGCCAGCAGCGTCTCTACAGGAAACACCATATATTTT.

This chain connects TRBV7-8 to TRBJ1-1, with 7 bases aligning to TRBD1. Germline assignment: CDR1 SGHVS and CDR2 FQNEAQ. CDR3 length: 15 amino acids. The ends lost 5 bases at V and 2 bases at J; junction bases unmatched: 8. DNA for the CDR3: TGTGCCAGCAGCCCCAACAGGGGAGGTAACACTGAAGCTTTCTTT. It translates to CASSPNRGGNTEAFF.

The J gene is TRBJ2-1, the V gene TRBV5-1; D is undetermined. The CDR3 extends over 15 amino acids. Germline V gene lookup returns CDR1 SGHRS and CDR2 YFSETQ. Trimming took 0 bases from V and 2 from J, leaving 9 bases between them. For the CDR3, the DNA is TGCGCCAGCAGCTTGGAAACCCCGGCCTACAATGAGCAGTTCTTC. As protein: CASSLETPAYNEQFF.

The rearrangement uses TRBV15 and TRBJ2-7; a weak D match, TRBD2 (5 bases). This CDR3 spans 15 amino acids. Germline V CDR1 and CDR2: LNHNV, YYDKDF (reference sequence). Trimming removed 0 bases from V and 0 bases from J, with 9 bases in between. The CDR3 bases are TGTGCCACCAGCAGAGAGAGCGGAAGCTCCTACGAGCAGTACTTC. Translating gives CATSRESGSSYEQYF.

In DNA form, the CDR3 reads TGCGCCAGCAGCTTGGCCAACGGGCGAGATACGCAGTATTTT. Amino acids: CASSLANGRDTQYF. The genes are TRBV5-1 and TRBJ2-3; unclear D gene. Looked up from germline, CDR1 is SGHRS and CDR2 is YFSETQ. This CDR3 contains 14 residues. Trimming left V 0 bases short and J 5 bases short, with 10 bases between. Complete variable domain (other parts from reference TRBV5-1 and TRBJ2-3): KAGVTQTPRYLIKTRGQQVTLSCSPISGHRSVSWYQQTPGQGLQFLFEYFSETQRNKGNFPGRFSGRQFSNSRSEMNVSTLELGDSALYLCASSLANGRDTQYFGPGTRLTVL.

This clone was recorded only once. V usage is TRBV7-8 and J usage is TRBJ2-5; D is possibly TRBD2 (6 bases). The germline gives CDR1 SGHVS, CDR2 FQNEAQ. V gave up 0 bases and J gave up 9 bases, with 11 bases separating them. The CDR3 covers 13 residues. The DNA of the CDR3 is TGTGCCAGCAGCTTAGCAGAGTCGGGGGCCCAGTACTTC. Translated: CASSLAESGAQYF.

The chain links TRBV18 to TRBJ2-3, with D uncertain. The CDR3 totals 12 residues. The germline CDR1 and CDR2 sequences are KGHSH and LQKENI. V was trimmed by 1 base and J by 9 bases, leaving 8 bases between them. The CDR3 bases are TGTGCCAGCTCACCACTAGCACAGACGCAGTATTTT. Residues: CASSPLAQTQYF.

This sequence joins TRBV13 and TRBJ2-1; 7 nucleotides line up with TRBD2. Per the germline V gene, CDR1 is PRHDT and CDR2 is FYEKMQ (reference sequence). The CDR3 runs 14 residues. Losses at the gene ends were 5 bases for V and 7 bases for J; bases not matched to a gene: 8. CDR3 amino acids: CASSPGAGVNEQFF. CDR3 nucleotides: TGTGCCAGCAGCCCAGGTGCGGGAGTTAATGAGCAGTTCTTC.

This chain uses TRBV2 with TRBJ2-3; no firm D call. Germline assignment: CDR1 SNHLY and CDR2 FYNNEI. The V gene lost 3 bases and the J gene lost 5 bases, with 15 bases spanning the gap. CDR3 length equals 15 residues. The CDR3 DNA is TGTGCCAGCAGTGATGTCGGGCTTCGTCTAGATACGCAGTATTTT. It specifies CASSDVGLRLDTQYF. The variable domain in full, completed from reference TRBV2 and TRBJ2-3, reads EPEVTQTPSHQVTQMGQEVILRCVPISNHLYFYWYRQILGQKVEFLVSFYNNEISEKSEIFDDQFSVERPDGSNFTLKIRSTKLEDSAMYFCASSDVGLRLDTQYFGPGTRLTVL.

This rearrangement joins TRBV19 to TRBJ1-5; possible D gene TRBD1, 5 bases. V was trimmed by 3 bases and J by 0 bases, leaving 9 bases between them. Germline V CDR1 and CDR2: LNHDA, SQIVND (reference sequence). CDR3 length: 15 amino acids. The CDR3 is CASSMATASNQPQHF. The CDR3 coding sequence is TGTGCCAGTAGTATGGCGACAGCTAGCAATCAGCCCCAGCATTTT.

The chain employs TRBV5-1 and TRBJ2-3; 8 nucleotides align to TRBD2. V lost 1 base, J lost 2 bases, and 6 bases stayed unmatched. This CDR3 has 16 amino acids. Germline V gene data show CDR1 as SGHRS and CDR2 as YFSETQ. CDR3 sequence: CASSLSSSGYTDTQYF. The CDR3 DNA sequence: TGCGCCAGCAGCTTGTCTTCTAGCGGGTACACAGATACGCAGTATTTT.

This clone has only one observation. The gene calls are TRBV11-3 and TRBJ2-7, with TRBD1 matching 9 bases. Germline CDR1 and CDR2: SGHNT and YENEEA. The ends lost 5 bases at V and 8 bases at J; junction bases unmatched: 13. This CDR3 is 15 amino acids long. The DNA of the CDR3 is TGTGCCAGCAGCCCAGAGACGGGACAGGGATCCCAGCAGTACTTC. This gives the protein CASSPETGQGSQQYF.

The chain links TRBV24-1 to TRBJ2-2, with D perhaps matching TRBD2 (6 bases). V lost 3 bases, J lost 8 bases, and 21 bases lay in between. The CDR3 totals 17 residues. Germline values: CDR1 KGHDR, CDR2 SFDVKD. In DNA, the CDR3 is TGTGCCACCAGTGATCTCAATAGCGGCCCCTATCGAGGGGAGCTGTTTTTT. This sequence encodes CATSDLNSGPYRGELFF.

The rearrangement links TRBV30 to TRBJ1-5; D unresolved. Trimming took off 7 bases at V and 0 bases at J, with 10 bases between the two ends. Per germline, CDR1 GTSNPN and CDR2 SVGIG (reference sequence). CDR3 size: 13 residues. CDR3 sequence reads: CAYTDFSNQPQHF. The CDR3 region has the DNA TGTGCCTATACCGACTTTAGCAATCAGCCCCAGCATTTT.

The genes are TRBV1 and TRBJ2-7; TRBD2, as called in the table, went unchecked against the DNA. TRBV1 corresponds to a pseudogene. The CDR3 spans 15 residues. CDR3 nucleotide sequence: TGCACCAGCAGCCCTTCCCCAAGCGGCTCCTACGAGCAGTACTTC. Its translation: CTSSPSPSGSYEQYF.

The chain couples TRBV12-3 or TRBV12-4 to TRBJ1-4; a weak D match, TRBD1 (5 bases). With 3 bases removed from V and 8 bases from J, the gap between germline ends came to 10 bases. CDR3 length: 13 amino acids. This CDR3 reads CASSFRGNEKLFF. In DNA form, the CDR3 reads TGTGCCAGCAGTTTTCGGGGGAACGAAAAACTGTTTTTT.

The V gene is TRBV7-9, the J gene TRBJ2-7; D ambiguous. Germline CDR1 reads SEHNR; CDR2 reads FQNEAQ (reference sequence). Deletions cut 1 base from V and 5 bases from J, with 18 bases between. CDR3 length: 16 amino acids. The CDR3 DNA follows: TGTGCCAGCAGCTTAGGGACCGCCAGTGGGGTGAACGAGCAGTACTTC. This sequence encodes CASSLGTASGVNEQYF.

The chain recombines TRBV12-3 or TRBV12-4 with TRBJ2-5; D remains ambiguous. Deletions cut 3 bases from V and 5 bases from J, with 10 bases between. The CDR3 is 13 amino acids. For the CDR3, the DNA is TGTGCCAGCAGTTTGTGGGTGAGGGAGACCCAGTACTTC. Protein sequence: CASSLWVRETQYF.

The V gene is TRBV9, the J gene TRBJ1-3; 9 bases match TRBD1. Unmatched junction bases numbered 7, after V lost 3 bases and J lost 3 bases. This CDR3 has 16 amino acids. Germline-derived CDR1 and CDR2 are SGDLS and YYNGEE. The CDR3 loop is CASSARTGAFGNTIYF. CDR3 nucleotide sequence: TGTGCCAGCAGCGCCCGGACAGGGGCCTTTGGAAACACCATATATTTT.

The rearrangement links TRBV5-1 to TRBJ1-1; the D is unclear. Trimming took off 5 bases at V and 4 bases at J, with 15 bases between the two ends. CDR3 length: 14 amino acids. Germline V gene lookup returns CDR1 SGHRS and CDR2 YFSETQ. The chain's CDR3 is CASRPGAGGTEAFF. CDR3 nucleotide sequence: TGCGCCAGCAGGCCAGGCGCGGGAGGCACTGAAGCTTTCTTT.

The rearrangement joins TRBV12-3 or TRBV12-4 to TRBJ1-2; possible D gene TRBD1, 6 bases. Trimming left V 6 bases short and J 3 bases short, with 8 bases between. The CDR3 runs to 12 residues. The CDR3 reads CASSDRYYGYTF. The DNA for the CDR3 is TGTGCCAGCAGCGACAGGTACTATGGCTACACCTTC.

This rearrangement joins TRBV5-1 to TRBJ1-6, with 10 bases matching TRBD1. CDR1 is SGHRS, CDR2 YFSETQ, per germline. CDR3 size: 16 residues. Trimming at V came to 2 bases and at J to 7 bases, leaving 6 bases not matched to a gene. The chain's CDR3 is CASSLGTGAGNSPLHF. The CDR3 DNA follows: TGCGCCAGCAGCTTAGGGACAGGGGCCGGGAATTCACCCCTCCACTTT.

This chain uses TRBV6-5 with TRBJ2-1; no firm D call. V shed 6 bases and J shed 14 bases, with 23 bases lying between them. Germline values: CDR1 MNHEY, CDR2 SVGAGI. This CDR3 region has 14 residues. CDR3 sequence (DNA): TGTGCCAGCAGCCGAACCGGGCCTATAGAGACAAAGTTCTTC. It codes for CASSRTGPIETKFF.

This chain connects TRBV18 to TRBJ1-5, with 9 bases lining up with TRBD1. Trimming cost V 3 bases and J 5 bases; bases outside gene matches: 11. Germline CDR1 and CDR2: KGHSH and LQKENI. This CDR3 spans 17 amino acids. The CDR3 reads CASSPFGTGRSYQPQHF. The DNA for the CDR3 is TGTGCCAGCTCACCTTTCGGGACAGGGCGTAGTTATCAGCCCCAGCATTTT. Combining the CDR3 with reference TRBV18 and TRBJ1-5 gives the whole variable domain NAGVMQNPRHLVRRRGQEARLRCSPMKGHSHVYWYRQLPEEGLKFMVYLQKENIIDESGMPKERFSAEFPKEGPSILRIQQVVRGDSAAYFCASSPFGTGRSYQPQHFGDGTRLSIL.

The chain carries TRBV18 and TRBJ1-2; D gene ambiguous. CDR1 is KGHSH and CDR2 is LQKENI in the germline V gene. V was trimmed by 6 bases and J by 8 bases, leaving 28 bases between them. This CDR3 has 17 amino acids. In DNA form, the CDR3 reads TGTGCCAGCTCGCGAAAGGGAGCCGAGGGCATGGATCGGGGCTACACCTTC. Residues: CASSRKGAEGMDRGYTF.